This note documents a single TCR beta chain sequence. The study drew all its donors from Caucasian adults living in Nashville, Tennessee. Method: immunoSEQ multiplex PCR; TCRdb's copy keeps in-frame clones and lacks some. The sample lists approximately 1,000,000 clones, roughly 77% occurring once. The sample is drawn from a study of shared clonotypes between healthy human individuals. The germline CDR1 and CDR2 sequences are MDHEN and SYDVKM. The CDR3 runs to 13 residues. Losses at the gene ends were 4 bases for V and 4 bases for J; bases not matched to a gene: 3. The source material was memory CD4+ T cells from PBMCs. Subset: CD45RA-negative fraction. This clonotype was sampled from a man between 18 and 29 years old in good health. Some clones in this sample may be carry-over from other donors' samples. The V gene is TRBV28, the J gene TRBJ1-2; 7 nucleotides align to TRBD1. CDR3: CASSSGQIYGYTF. The CDR3 coding sequence is TGTGCCAGCAGTTCGGGACAGATCTATGGCTACACCTTC.